The source of this TCR beta chain is a study of a mutant IDH1 vaccine in newly diagnosed glioma. About the research overall: Previous care, which was radiotherapy, temozolomide, or both, most often involved both. General study findings and limits: Changes in the top peripheral T cell clonotypes seemingly had no bearing on pseudoprogression. Immune responses induced by vaccination arose in approximately 93% of the patients.

Sequencing was performed with immunoSEQ multiplex PCR; in TCRdb, only in-frame clones are kept and a portion is missing. The sample has roughly 86,000 clones, about 80% seen once. Remarks on this clone: What it binds is not known.

Documented time point: baseline, week 1 (first vaccination visit). This sample's treatment: pre-vaccination baseline after standard-of-care therapy. This clonotype was obtained from a man in his forties with glioma. The sequences come from PBMCs, collected from a glioma patient treated with radiotherapy, temozolomide or both.

The CDR3 is CASSSLTGQGYTGELFF. DNA of the CDR3: TGTGCCAGCAGCTCCCTCACCGGACAGGGATACACCGGGGAGCTGTTTTTT. The V call is TRBV5-5, the J call TRBJ2-2, with 8 bases aligning to TRBD1. The CDR3 contains 17 residues. Looked up from germline, CDR1 is SGHKS and CDR2 is YYEKEE (reference sequence). V was clipped by 3 bases and J by 3 bases; unmatched bases: 10.